The 19 T cell receptor beta chains below were found in one sample sequenced in a study of cytomegalovirus exposure and HLA in healthy donors. Primers included in the PCR were 60 Vbeta and 13 Jbeta primers. Method: immunoSEQ multiplex PCR; TCRdb's copy keeps in-frame clones and lacks some. The data hold 120,000 to 150,000 clones, with around three quarters observed a single time. Sequenced material: PBMCs. The receptors come from a middle-aged man in good health and CMV-seronegative.

With respect to this clone: Additional DNA sequences in this sample encode the identical CDR3. The V call is TRBV29-1, the J call TRBJ2-7; 10 bases map to TRBD2. Germline CDR1 is SQVTM and CDR2 is ANQGSEA. This CDR3 has 14 residues. Germline trimming cut 4 bases from V and 2 bases from J; bases unmatched to any gene: 5. CDR3 DNA: TGCAGCGTTGTGAGTAGCGGGAGGACCTACGAGCAGTACTTC. Its protein product is CSVVSSGRTYEQYF.

This clone showed up just once. The chain uses TRBV25-1 and TRBJ1-6; unclear D gene. Trimming stripped 7 bases from V and 5 bases from J, with 12 bases between. CDR1 MGHDK and CDR2 SYGVNS come from the germline V gene. This CDR3 contains 14 residues. CDR3 region: CASKEQWDNSPLHF. The CDR3 DNA follows: TGTGCCAGCAAGGAACAGTGGGATAATTCACCCCTCCACTTT.

CDR3 sequence reads: CASSEGDSYEQYF. CDR3 coding DNA: TGTGCCAGCAGTGAAGGGGACAGCTACGAGCAGTACTTC. The rearrangement joins TRBV6-4 to TRBJ2-7; 7 bases agree with TRBD1. The V gene's germline CDR1 is MRHNA and CDR2 SNTAGT. J was trimmed by 3 bases and V by 3 bases; bases with no gene match: 2. This CDR3 spans 13 amino acids.

The chain has TRBV7-6 and TRBJ2-7, with 11 nucleotides matching TRBD2. The CDR3 has 18 amino acids. Germline V gives CDR1 SGHVS, CDR2 FNYEAQ. Trimming took 1 base from V and 0 from J; bases not matched to a gene: 8. As DNA, the CDR3 is TGTGCCAGCAGCTTAGAAGGACTAGCGGGTACAAACTCCTACGAGCAGTACTTC. Protein: CASSLEGLAGTNSYEQYF.

This chain uses TRBV7-9 with TRBJ2-2; the D gene is possibly TRBD1 (6 bases). This CDR3 has 14 amino acids. Between the trimmed V and J ends, which lost 10 bases and 4 bases, there was a span of 16 bases. CDR1 and CDR2 (germline): SEHNR, FQNEAQ (reference sequence). The CDR3 DNA is TGTGCCACGAAGGACAGTTCCCTCACCGGGGAGCTGTTTTTT. Translating it yields CATKDSSLTGELFF.

The genes are TRBV2 and TRBJ1-2, with 9 bases that match TRBD1. Germline assignment: CDR1 SNHLY and CDR2 FYNNEI. V trimming: 6 bases; J trimming: 8 bases; junction bases outside the gene matches: 7. This CDR3 is built from 13 residues. CDR3 DNA: TGTGCCAGCAGCAGTGACAGGGGGTGCGGCTACACCTTC. Protein: CASSSDRGCGYTF.

The J gene is TRBJ1-2, the V gene TRBV5-4; TRBD1 agrees at 9 bases. The V segment lost 4 bases and the J segment 3 bases; nucleotides outside the gene matches: 7. This CDR3 is 15 amino acids long. Looked up from germline, CDR1 is SGHNT and CDR2 is YYREEE (reference sequence). CDR3 bases: TGTGCCAGCAGCGAGATGGGACAGGGCGACTATGGCTACACCTTC. Translating it yields CASSEMGQGDYGYTF.

The V and J genes are TRBV7-9 and TRBJ2-3; the D gene is possibly TRBD2 (6 bases). CDR1 is SEHNR and CDR2 is FQNEAQ in the germline V gene (reference sequence). V was pared by 1 base and J by 7 bases, with 15 bases between. This CDR3 spans 15 amino acids. CDR3 DNA: TGTGCCAGCAGCTTAGGGGGACTGGGATGGAATACGCAGTATTTT. Protein product: CASSLGGLGWNTQYF.

The chain employs TRBV27 and TRBJ2-2, with D possibly being TRBD2 (6 bases). Between the trimmed V and J ends, which lost 3 bases and 5 bases, there was a span of 16 bases. From germline, CDR1 is MNHEY and CDR2 SMNVEV (reference sequence). The CDR3 runs 16 residues. CDR3 nucleotides: TGTGCCAGCAGTTTTGGTTGGGGGGTAAATACCGGGGAGCTGTTTTTT. Translation gives CASSFGWGVNTGELFF.

As for this clone: The identical CDR3 is also encoded by other nucleotide sequences in the sample. This chain connects TRBV5-1 to TRBJ2-1, with D tentatively TRBD2 (6 bases). Germline V lookup: CDR1 SGHRS, CDR2 YFSETQ. The length of the CDR3 is 14 residues. The germline V and J ends were trimmed by 4 bases and 4 bases, with 12 bases remaining between them. This CDR3 is CASSLPSGYNEQFF. CDR3 sequence (DNA): TGCGCCAGCAGCCTCCCCAGCGGGTACAATGAGCAGTTCTTC.

This chain joins TRBV2 and TRBJ2-7; no firm D call. The V end lost 4 bases, the J end lost 7 bases, and 8 bases lay between the germline ends. The CDR3 consists of 11 residues. CDR1 is SNHLY and CDR2 is FYNNEI in the germline V gene. CDR3 nucleotides: TGTGCCAGCAGTGCCGTTCGTGAGCAGTACTTC. As protein: CASSAVREQYF.

CDR3 region: CASSVTKERDFYGYTF. As DNA, the CDR3 is TGTGCCAGCAGTGTCACCAAAGAACGTGACTTCTATGGCTACACCTTC. The chain combines TRBV6-1 with TRBJ1-2; D is uncertain. Germline V gene data show CDR1 as MNHNS and CDR2 as SASEGT. V was shortened by 4 bases and J by 4 bases, with 19 bases between the two germline ends. The CDR3 has 16 amino acids.

The V gene is TRBV7-9, the J gene TRBJ1-2, with D possibly matching TRBD1 (5 bases). Trimming removed 2 bases at V and 4 bases at J, with 8 bases between. The germline gives CDR1 SEHNR, CDR2 FQNEAQ (reference sequence). The CDR3 runs to 13 residues. The CDR3 DNA reads TGTGCCAGCAGCTTACAGGGAGGCTATGGCTACACCTTC. Its translation is CASSLQGGYGYTF.

This clone was counted a few times. The rearrangement joins TRBV7-9 to TRBJ2-1; 10 nucleotides line up with TRBD2. The V gene end was trimmed by 6 bases and the J gene end by 8 bases; junction bases not matched to a gene: 10. CDR3 length: 15 residues. Germline V gene sequence: CDR1 SEHNR, CDR2 FQNEAQ (reference sequence). The CDR3 protein is CASSYLAGGIDEQFF. The DNA for the CDR3 is TGTGCCAGCAGTTATTTAGCGGGAGGCATAGATGAGCAGTTCTTC. The full variable domain, with the rest looked up from reference TRBV7-9 and TRBJ2-1, is DTGVSQNPRHKITKRGQNVTFRCDPISEHNRLYWYRQTLGQGPEFLTYFQNEAQLEKSRLLSDRFSAERPKGSFSTLEIQRTEQGDSAMYLCASSYLAGGIDEQFFGPGTRLTVL.

V gene TRBV7-8 combines with J gene TRBJ2-7; the D is unclear. Trimming took 1 base from V and 2 from J, leaving 15 bases between them. CDR1 and CDR2 from the germline V gene are SGHVS and FQNEAQ. The CDR3 consists of 16 residues. The CDR3 here is CASSLGRDSQTYEQYF. The CDR3 coding sequence is TGTGCCAGCAGCTTAGGTCGCGACTCTCAAACCTACGAGCAGTACTTC.

The J gene is TRBJ1-1, the V gene TRBV29-1; 7 bases map to TRBD1. The CDR3 covers 11 residues. The V and J ends lost 3 bases and 10 bases, in that order; junction bases with no gene match: 5. The V gene's germline CDR1 is SQVTM and CDR2 ANQGSEA. The CDR3 region is CSVDDRVGAFF. The CDR3 DNA follows: TGCAGCGTTGATGACAGGGTTGGAGCTTTCTTT.

The chain couples TRBV27 to TRBJ1-5; 7 bases are a match to TRBD1. The CDR3 extends over 17 amino acids. Per the germline V gene, CDR1 is MNHEY and CDR2 is SMNVEV (reference sequence). The V segment lost 2 bases and the J segment 4 bases; nucleotides outside the gene matches: 11. CDR3 in amino acids: CASSLTPQSGGNQPQHF. DNA of the CDR3: TGTGCCAGCAGTTTAACCCCCCAATCAGGGGGTAATCAGCCCCAGCATTTT.

This chain uses TRBV7-2 with TRBJ2-7; possibly TRBD2 for D (6 bases). Trimming stripped 6 bases from V and 0 bases from J, with 15 bases between. In germline, CDR1 is SGHTA, CDR2 FQGNSA. This CDR3 has 15 amino acids. CDR3: CASSLGGDLSYEQYF. Written as DNA, the CDR3 is TGTGCCAGCAGTTTGGGGGGAGACCTCTCCTACGAGCAGTACTTC. The whole variable domain, filled in from reference TRBV7-2 and TRBJ2-7, reads GAGVSQSPSNKVTEKGKDVELRCDPISGHTALYWYRQSLGQGLEFLIYFQGNSAPDKSGLPSDRFSAERTGGSVSTLTIQRTQQEDSAVYLCASSLGGDLSYEQYFGPGTRLTVT.

The DNA of the CDR3 is TGTGCCAGCAGCTTGGACCAGGGGAGGGGTGGCTACACCTTC. Translated: CASSLDQGRGGYTF. J is TRBJ1-2 and V is TRBV5-6, with D possibly TRBD1 on 6 matching bases. V lost 0 bases and J 7 bases, leaving 13 bases between the germline ends. Germline V CDR1 and CDR2: SGHDT, YYEEEE. The length of the CDR3 is 14 residues.